Below are 10 T cell receptor beta chains sequenced from a single sample in a study of T cells after yellow fever vaccination. TCRdb reprocessed the 5' RACE reads via MiXCR and lists one record per CDR3 protein. The repertoire holds approximately 300,000 distinct CDR3 sequences, with about 10% as singletons. Specimen: CD4+ T cells sorted from PBMCs, collected 45 days after the yellow fever booster vaccination. The receptors were gathered from a man aged 18 to 29 who received the YFV17D yellow fever vaccine.

V and J are TRBV28 and TRBJ2-7; 10 bases are a match to TRBD1. CDR3 length: 14 residues. The V and J ends lost 6 bases and 5 bases, in that order; junction bases with no gene match: 7. Germline assignment: CDR1 MDHEN and CDR2 SYDVKM. CDR3 loop: CASSPGQGSHEQYF. In nucleotides, the CDR3 is TGTGCCAGCAGCCCGGGACAGGGGTCGCACGAGCAGTACTTC.

This clonotype has at least ten counts. The V gene is TRBV29-1, the J gene TRBJ2-5; weak D call: TRBD2 (5 bases). The germline V gene has CDR1 SQVTM and CDR2 ANQGSEA. Between the trimmed V and J ends, which lost 4 bases and 1 base, there was a span of 7 bases. The CDR3 extends over 12 amino acids. The CDR3 region has the DNA TGCAGCGTTGCCCGGGGCCAAGAGACCCAGTACTTC. Translating gives CSVARGQETQYF.

This clonotype was observed at least ten times. The CDR3 sequence: CASSRIGGASTNEKLFF. The CDR3 nucleotides are TGTGCCAGCTCGCGAATCGGGGGCGCGAGCACTAATGAAAAACTGTTTTTT. The chain couples TRBV18 to TRBJ1-4, with D perhaps TRBD1 (6 bases). Trimming stripped 6 bases from V and 2 bases from J, with 19 bases between. This CDR3 comprises 17 residues. Germline V lookup: CDR1 KGHSH, CDR2 LQKENI.

This clonotype was found a few times. The CDR3 region has the DNA TGTGCCAGCTCACCCCTGGGAGGGGCAAACTACGAGCAGTACTTC. Translation gives CASSPLGGANYEQYF. V usage is TRBV18 and J usage is TRBJ2-7, with 7 positions matching TRBD2. With V trimmed by 3 bases and J by 3 bases, 8 bases remained unmatched. The CDR3 consists of 15 residues. CDR1 and CDR2 (germline): KGHSH, LQKENI.

In this sample, this clonotype turned up many times. V gene TRBV7-2 combines with J gene TRBJ2-3, with D hard to call. The germline V gene encodes CDR1 SGHTA and CDR2 FQGNSA. Trimming stripped 1 base from V and 0 bases from J, with 11 bases between. CDR3 length: 16 amino acids. CDR3 sequence: CASSLEVTTSTDTQYF. The CDR3 bases are TGTGCCAGCAGCTTAGAGGTGACAACAAGCACAGATACGCAGTATTTT. The full variable domain, in which reference TRBV7-2 and TRBJ2-3 provide the parts outside the CDR3, is GAGVSQSPSNKVTEKGKDVELRCDPISGHTALYWYRQSLGQGLEFLIYFQGNSAPDKSGLPSDRFSAERTGGSVSTLTIQRTQQEDSAVYLCASSLEVTTSTDTQYFGPGTRLTVL.

This clonotype turned up a few times. The chain links TRBV5-8 to TRBJ1-1; D remains ambiguous. The CDR3 covers 14 residues. Germline V CDR1 and CDR2: SGHTS, YDEGEE. V was clipped by 4 bases and J by 3 bases, with 13 bases between them. The CDR3 sequence is CASSPWSGDTEAFF. The DNA of the CDR3 is TGTGCCAGCAGCCCCTGGAGCGGGGACACTGAAGCTTTCTTT.

The CDR3 loop is CASSFWGTDTQYF. The CDR3, as DNA: TGTGCCAGCAGTTTCTGGGGCACAGATACGCAGTATTTT. This chain joins TRBV12-3 or TRBV12-4 and TRBJ2-3; D not certain. Trimming stripped 3 bases from V and 1 base from J, with 5 bases between. The CDR3 covers 13 residues.

This sequence joins TRBV19 and TRBJ2-2, with unresolved D. V gave up 3 bases and J gave up 7 bases, with 12 bases separating them. The CDR3 is 14 residues long. Germline CDR1 reads LNHDA; CDR2 reads SQIVND (reference sequence). The chain's CDR3 is CASSIYFGGGELFF. In DNA form, the CDR3 reads TGTGCCAGTAGTATCTATTTCGGTGGCGGGGAGCTGTTTTTT.

The chain employs TRBV10-3 and TRBJ2-2; no reliable D call. V dropped 6 bases and J dropped 2 bases, with 13 bases sitting between them. The CDR3 contains 15 residues. The germline V gene has CDR1 ENHRY and CDR2 SYGVKD. CDR3 protein: CAIRGPLFNTGELFF. The DNA of the CDR3 is TGTGCCATCAGGGGTCCTCTCTTTAACACCGGGGAGCTGTTTTTT.

This clonotype was seen a few times. The chain joins TRBV5-1 to TRBJ1-5, with D possibly matching TRBD1 (6 bases). Germline V gene lookup returns CDR1 SGHRS and CDR2 YFSETQ. The CDR3 is made up of 14 amino acids. V lost 4 bases and J lost 4, with 12 bases in between. CDR3 in amino acids: CASSEQGGNQPQHF. The CDR3 region has the DNA TGCGCCAGCAGCGAACAGGGAGGGAATCAGCCCCAGCATTTT.